This T cell receptor (beta chain) came from a study of T-cell reconstitution after alpha-beta-depleted transplantation in children. This clonotype was seen at least ten times. Preparation of the TCRbeta library involved a method that used unique molecular identifiers. TCRdb re-called the PCR reads with MiXCR, one entry per CDR3 protein. The sample has around 600,000 distinct CDR3 sequences, 23% seen once. Germline-derived CDR1 and CDR2 are SGDLS and YYNGEE. This CDR3 comprises 16 residues. Trimming cost V 0 bases and J 6 bases, with 17 bases left between them. The sequence was obtained from a boy in the first two years of life who had a stem cell transplant for acute myeloid leukemia, so the T cells may come from the graft donor. The sample here was PBMCs, mostly from graft donor cells, taken 360 days after TCRalphabeta/CD19-depleted stem cell transplant. The chain couples TRBV9 to TRBJ2-3, with D possibly matching TRBD2 (6 bases). The CDR3 coding sequence is TGTGCCAGCAGCGTAGATAGCGGCGGGTTAGCGGATACGCAGTATTTT. Translating it yields CASSVDSGGLADTQYF.